Below, 30 T cell receptor beta chains from the same sample are listed, as sequenced in a study of cytomegalovirus exposure and HLA in healthy donors (dated 2017 in TCRdb). The library was made by the immunoSEQ multiplex PCR assay. The multiplex PCR relied on a mix of 60 forward primers for TCR Vbeta segments and 13 reverse primers for TCR Jbeta segments. TCRdb re-hosts the immuneACCESS table, in-frame sequences only. Its copies lack some clones; in the studies checked, an unresolved V gene accounts for under half of them, and the cause for the rest is not known. This sample holds roughly 180,000 clones; 65% to 85% were observed only once. The biggest ten clones account for 1.2% to 1.5% of the sample. The sequenced material came from PBMCs. The origin of the receptors is a girl under 18 in good health and CMV-seropositive.

The chain employs TRBV10-3 and TRBJ2-3; D ambiguous. Germline-derived CDR1 and CDR2 are ENHRY and SYGVKD. The germline V and J ends were trimmed by 6 bases and 0 bases, with 7 bases remaining between them. The CDR3 covers 13 residues. The CDR3 protein is CAIRSGSTDTQYF. The CDR3 DNA follows: TGTGCCATCAGGTCGGGTAGCACAGATACGCAGTATTTT.

This chain joins TRBV10-3 and TRBJ1-1, with 11 positions matching TRBD1. V was clipped by 10 bases and J by 7 bases; unmatched bases: 11. CDR3 size: 14 residues. The V gene's germline CDR1 is ENHRY and CDR2 SYGVKD. The CDR3 loop reads CATTSGQGDFEAFF. CDR3 DNA sequence: TGTGCCACAACTTCGGGACAGGGGGATTTTGAAGCTTTCTTT.

This clone occurred once. V and J are TRBV7-9 and TRBJ1-5; TRBD1 matches 8 bases. The V segment lost 5 bases and the J segment 5 bases; nucleotides outside the gene matches: 11. The CDR3 contains 16 residues. Looked up from germline, CDR1 is SEHNR and CDR2 is FQNEAQ (reference sequence). CDR3 coding DNA: TGTGCCAGCAGCCGAACCCGGGACAGGCGGGATCAGCCCCAGCATTTT. This encodes CASSRTRDRRDQPQHF. Complete variable domain (other parts from reference TRBV7-9 and TRBJ1-5): DTGVSQNPRHKITKRGQNVTFRCDPISEHNRLYWYRQTLGQGPEFLTYFQNEAQLEKSRLLSDRFSAERPKGSFSTLEIQRTEQGDSAMYLCASSRTRDRRDQPQHFGDGTRLSIL.

The chain uses TRBV27 and TRBJ1-5, with D possibly matching TRBD1 (5 bases). Germline V gives CDR1 MNHEY, CDR2 SMNVEV (reference sequence). The CDR3 is 14 amino acids. The V gene lost 5 bases and the J gene lost 8 bases, with 16 bases spanning the gap. CDR3 sequence reads: CASSPAGTRKPQHF. In DNA form, the CDR3 reads TGTGCCAGCAGTCCCGCCGGGACTAGAAAGCCCCAGCATTTT.

This clone was recorded once. This chain connects TRBV11-2 to TRBJ2-7; 12 bases fit TRBD2. This CDR3 has 18 residues. V trimming: 1 base; J trimming: 2 bases; junction bases outside the gene matches: 9. Germline CDR1 and CDR2: SGHAT and FQNNGV. The CDR3 here is CASSLGASGRAVAYEQYF. As DNA, the CDR3 is TGTGCCAGCAGCTTAGGGGCTAGCGGGAGGGCCGTAGCCTACGAGCAGTACTTC.

On this clone itself: One junction end disagrees with the germline gene, perhaps due to a read error. The gene calls are TRBV30 and TRBJ1-2, with 8 bases matching TRBD1. This CDR3 is 11 amino acids long. CDR1 and CDR2 (germline): GTSNPN, SVGIG (reference sequence). The CDR3 loop is CAWSSDRDRNF. CDR3 coding DNA: TGTGCCTGGAGTTCGGACAGGGATCGTAACTTC.

This chain joins TRBV11-2 and TRBJ1-1, with D uncertain. The CDR3 totals 12 residues. Germline values: CDR1 SGHAT, CDR2 FQNNGV. The ends were cut back, 5 bases at V and 4 bases at J, with 8 bases in the middle. Written as DNA, the CDR3 is TGTGCCAGCAGCACCTCGGGCACTGAAGCTTTCTTT. Translated, it gives CASSTSGTEAFF.

The chain has TRBV7-6 and TRBJ2-1, with D tentatively TRBD2 (5 bases). This CDR3 has 16 residues. V lost 6 bases to trimming and J lost 3 bases, with 18 bases between them. In germline, CDR1 is SGHVS, CDR2 FNYEAQ. CDR3 region: CASSLLVGEIYNEQFF. CDR3 coding DNA: TGTGCCAGCAGTTTGCTTGTGGGAGAAATCTACAATGAGCAGTTCTTC.

The J gene is TRBJ2-7, the V gene TRBV5-6, with TRBD1 as a possible D gene (5 bases). Per germline, CDR1 SGHDT and CDR2 YYEEEE. V gave up 5 bases and J gave up 2 bases, with 14 bases separating them. The CDR3 sequence is 14 residues long. The CDR3 here is CASRAVTVTYEQYF. Written as DNA, the CDR3 is TGTGCCAGCAGGGCTGTGACAGTAACCTACGAGCAGTACTTC.

This CDR3 reads CASSWGLGTGSEKLFF. In DNA form, the CDR3 reads TGTGCCAGCAGCTGGGGTTTGGGGACAGGGTCTGAAAAACTGTTTTTT. The rearrangement joins TRBV11-2 to TRBJ1-4, with 9 bases matching TRBD1. Germline V CDR1 and CDR2: SGHAT, FQNNGV. Losses at the gene ends were 4 bases for V and 7 bases for J; bases not matched to a gene: 10. The CDR3 runs to 16 residues.

This chain uses TRBV7-2 with TRBJ2-5; D is unclear. Germline V gene sequence: CDR1 SGHTA, CDR2 FQGNSA. Trimming pared 5 bases from V and 4 bases from J, leaving 11 bases between. This CDR3 has 13 residues. CDR3 coding DNA: TGTGCCAGCAGCGTAACTCTCGCAGAGACCCAGTACTTC. Amino acids: CASSVTLAETQYF.

A remark on this clone: The sample holds other DNA sequences that translate to the same CDR3. The rearrangement joins TRBV9 to TRBJ2-7; D is unclear. Germline V gene lookup returns CDR1 SGDLS and CDR2 YYNGEE. CDR3 length equals 13 residues. Trimming removed 0 bases from V and 3 bases from J, with 7 bases in between. The CDR3 spells CASSVAPGYEQYF. The CDR3 DNA reads as TGTGCCAGCAGCGTAGCCCCAGGCTACGAGCAGTACTTC.

V and J are TRBV2 and TRBJ2-5; TRBD2 is a possible D gene (5 bases). V lost 8 bases and J lost 2, with 9 bases in between. The CDR3 length is 12 residues. CDR1 is SNHLY, CDR2 FYNNEI, per germline. As DNA, the CDR3 is TGTGCCAGCGAGGGCGCACAAGAGACCCAGTACTTC. Translating it yields CASEGAQETQYF.

This clone appeared once. V gene TRBV29-1 combines with J gene TRBJ2-7; TRBD1 matches at 7 bases. V shed 1 base, J shed 2 bases, and the junction held 2 bases outside the gene matches. Germline CDR1 and CDR2: SQVTM and ANQGSEA. CDR3 size: 13 residues. In DNA, the CDR3 is TGCAGCGTTGAAGCGGGACAGCCCTACGAGCAGTACTTC. This translates into CSVEAGQPYEQYF.

The chain employs TRBV11-2 and TRBJ2-7; maybe TRBD2 (5 bases). The CDR3 is 12 residues long. CDR1 is SGHAT and CDR2 is FQNNGV in the germline V gene. V lost 2 bases to trimming and J lost 3 bases, with 5 bases between them. CDR3 sequence: CASSLSGYEQYF. For the CDR3, the DNA is TGTGCCAGCAGCTTAAGCGGCTACGAGCAGTACTTC.

This chain joins TRBV30 and TRBJ2-5; tentatively, D is TRBD1 (5 bases). Germline V CDR1 and CDR2: GTSNPN, SVGIG (reference sequence). The length of the CDR3 is 13 residues. The V gene lost 4 bases and the J gene lost 5 bases, with 14 bases spanning the gap. The DNA of the CDR3 is TGTGCCTGGAATCAAGGGGCAGAGGAGACCCAGTACTTC. Its protein product is CAWNQGAEETQYF.

The V gene is TRBV6-1, the J gene TRBJ2-1; TRBD2 might be the D (6 bases). The V end was cut by 2 bases, the J end by 6 bases, with 20 bases between. This CDR3 region has 17 residues. The germline CDR1 and CDR2 sequences are MNHNS and SASEGT. CDR3 sequence (DNA): TGTGCCAGCAGTGAAATAGGCAGCTACGTGGGGGGCAATGAGCAGTTCTTC. This encodes CASSEIGSYVGGNEQFF.

This clone was recorded once. The CDR3 bases are TGTGCCAGCAGTTTAACAGGTCCCGGGACTAGTAGTGCGGCAGAGTACTTC. Translating gives CASSLTGPGTSSAAEYF. J is TRBJ2-7 and V is TRBV27, with 8 nucleotides matching TRBD2. Germline values: CDR1 MNHEY, CDR2 SMNVEV (reference sequence). After removal of 2 bases from V and 11 bases from J, the junction contained 20 bases not matched to a gene. The CDR3 is 17 residues long.

The chain is built from TRBV2 and TRBJ1-5; the D gene is possibly TRBD1 (6 bases). Trimming shortened V by 11 bases and J by 2 bases, and 16 bases separated the two germline ends. The CDR3 consists of 14 residues. Germline V gene sequence: CDR1 SNHLY, CDR2 FYNNEI. The CDR3 sequence: CAGPGVIRNQPQHF. DNA of the CDR3: TGTGCCGGCCCAGGGGTTATACGCAATCAGCCCCAGCATTTT.

The J gene is TRBJ2-7, the V gene TRBV12-5; the match to TRBD2 covers 8 bases. This CDR3 comprises 14 residues. Trimming cost V 2 bases and J 2 bases; bases outside gene matches: 2. Germline CDR1 is LGHNT and CDR2 is FRNRAP. CDR3 amino acids: CASGLREGAYEQYF. The CDR3 coding sequence is TGTGCTAGTGGTTTGCGGGAGGGAGCCTACGAGCAGTACTTC. Complete variable domain (other parts from reference TRBV12-5 and TRBJ2-7): DARVTQTPRHKVTEMGQEVTMRCQPILGHNTVFWYRQTMMQGLELLAYFRNRAPLDDSGMPKDRFSAEMPDATLATLKIQPSEPRDSAVYFCASGLREGAYEQYFGPGTRLTVT.

This sequence joins TRBV5-1 and TRBJ2-7; possibly TRBD2 for D (5 bases). Germline CDR1 SGHRS, CDR2 YFSETQ. The CDR3 runs 15 residues. V lost 6 bases to trimming and J lost 3 bases, with 19 bases between them. As DNA, the CDR3 is TGCGCCAGCAATCACGATGGGCTAGCCAGCTACGAGCAGTACTTC. Amino acids: CASNHDGLASYEQYF.

V usage is TRBV7-3 and J usage is TRBJ2-2; 15 bases map to TRBD2. In germline, CDR1 is SGHTA, CDR2 FQGTGA. Germline trimming cut 5 bases from V and 6 bases from J; bases unmatched to any gene: 4. This CDR3 is built from 16 residues. CDR3 region: CASSRTSGRAAGELFF. In DNA, the CDR3 is TGTGCCAGCAGCCGGACTAGCGGGAGGGCTGCCGGGGAGCTGTTTTTT.

The V and J genes are TRBV14 and TRBJ2-7; possibly TRBD1 for D (6 bases). Germline V gene sequence: CDR1 SGHDN, CDR2 FVKESK. The V gene lost 1 base and the J gene lost 5 bases, with 21 bases spanning the gap. This CDR3 contains 17 residues. CDR3 residues: CASSQVVGSGVSHEQYF. CDR3 in DNA: TGTGCCAGCAGCCAAGTGGTCGGGTCAGGGGTGTCCCACGAGCAGTACTTC. Full variable domain (missing parts from reference TRBV14 and TRBJ2-7): EAGVTQFPSHSVIEKGQTVTLRCDPISGHDNLYWYRRVMGKEIKFLLHFVKESKQDESGMPNNRFLAERTGGTYSTLKVQPAELEDSGVYFCASSQVVGSGVSHEQYFGPGTRLTVT.

The chain is built from TRBV19 and TRBJ1-5; possibly TRBD1 for D (6 bases). The length of the CDR3 is 13 residues. V lost 7 bases and J 7 bases, leaving 14 bases between the germline ends. CDR1 is LNHDA, CDR2 SQIVND, per germline (reference sequence). The CDR3 spells CASKGVEEQPQHF. The CDR3 DNA sequence: TGTGCCAGTAAGGGGGTTGAGGAACAGCCCCAGCATTTT.

V usage is TRBV30 and J usage is TRBJ1-1; the match to TRBD1 covers 8 bases. The CDR3 totals 15 residues. With V trimmed by 1 base and J by 3 bases, 7 bases remained unmatched. The germline CDR1 and CDR2 sequences are GTSNPN and SVGIG (reference sequence). The CDR3 nucleotides are TGTGCCTGGAGTGGCTACCTGACAGGGGACACTGAAGCTTTCTTT. Its translation is CAWSGYLTGDTEAFF. The variable domain in full, with the rest retrieved from reference TRBV30 and TRBJ1-1, is SQTIHQWPATLVQPVGSPLSLECTVEGTSNPNLYWYRQAAGRGLQLLFYSVGIGQISSEVPQNLSASRPQDRQFILSSKKLLLSDSGFYLCAWSGYLTGDTEAFFGQGTRLTVV.

This chain joins TRBV7-8 and TRBJ2-7, with a possible D match to TRBD2 (5 bases). The CDR3 is 14 amino acids. Trimming left V 6 bases short and J 5 bases short, with 17 bases between. Germline CDR1 and CDR2: SGHVS and FQNEAQ. As DNA, the CDR3 is TGTGCCAGCAGTCGAGCGGAGGTGGCCCACGAGCAGTACTTC. As protein: CASSRAEVAHEQYF.

The chain joins TRBV19 to TRBJ2-2; 9 bases are shared with TRBD2. Germline V lookup: CDR1 LNHDA, CDR2 SQIVND (reference sequence). V shed 5 bases and J 7 bases; nucleotides not matched to a gene: 8. This CDR3 has 15 residues. The chain's CDR3 is CASSRVAGVFGELFF. CDR3 DNA sequence: TGTGCCAGTAGTCGGGTAGCGGGAGTTTTCGGGGAGCTGTTTTTT.

The V gene is TRBV9, the J gene TRBJ2-1; the match to TRBD2 covers 11 bases. The J segment lost 7 bases and the V segment lost 4 bases, leaving 10 bases of the junction unmatched. The CDR3 runs to 16 residues. Germline-derived CDR1 and CDR2 are SGDLS and YYNGEE. The CDR3 reads CASSSGWASGGNEQFF. The CDR3 nucleotides are TGTGCCAGCAGCTCAGGATGGGCTAGCGGGGGGAATGAGCAGTTCTTC.

This clone has just one count. CDR3 sequence: CASSFGGRDGYTF. CDR3 nucleotides: TGTGCCAGCAGCTTTGGAGGGAGGGATGGCTACACCTTC. The chain couples TRBV5-4 to TRBJ1-2, with no clear D. The germline V and J ends were trimmed by 2 bases and 6 bases, with 11 bases remaining between them. The germline V gene has CDR1 SGHNT and CDR2 YYREEE (reference sequence). This CDR3 comprises 13 residues.

V usage is TRBV27 and J usage is TRBJ2-1; 8 nucleotides line up with TRBD1. Germline CDR1 reads MNHEY; CDR2 reads SMNVEV (reference sequence). V lost 3 bases, J lost 0 bases, and 4 bases stayed unmatched. The CDR3 consists of 16 residues. The CDR3 spells CASSFDTGGSYNEQFF. Written as DNA, the CDR3 is TGTGCCAGCAGTTTCGATACAGGGGGCTCCTACAATGAGCAGTTCTTC.